This is a list of T cell receptor beta chains from one sample in a study of a mutant IDH1 vaccine in newly diagnosed glioma. No antigen has been assigned to these receptors. Assay used: immunoSEQ multiplex PCR; TCRdb lists only in-frame clones, some missing. Of roughly 38,000 clones in the sample, approximately 76% were seen once. Sequencing used PBMCs, obtained from a glioma patient whose treatment included an IDH1 peptide vaccine. Receptors originate from a man in his forties or fifties with glioma. Both conserved end residues are part of each CDR3. The D gene is left open where the match is weak. Where a row states a size, it is once, few, many or the class of an expanded clone; other rows omit it.

v_call	j_call	d_call	cdr3_length	clone_size	cdr3_nt	cdr3_aa
TRBV7-9	TRBJ1-4	NA	17	NA	TGTGCCAGCAGCTTAGAGAGGGAAAACCGGGACAACGAAAAACTGTTTTTT	CASSLERENRDNEKLFF
TRBV6-6	TRBJ2-7	TRBD1	15	NA	TGTGCCAGCAGCCCCCCGACAGGGCTCTCCTACGAGCAGTACTTC	CASSPPTGLSYEQYF
TRBV2	TRBJ1-5	NA	16	NA	TGTGCCAGCAGTGAAGAGGGTGGGGCAGGCAATCAGCCCCAGCATTTT	CASSEEGGAGNQPQHF
TRBV10-3	TRBJ2-5	NA	16	NA	TGTGCCATCAGTGAGCCATCAACTGGGTACCAAGAGACCCAGTACTTC	CAISEPSTGYQETQYF
TRBV19	TRBJ2-1	NA	14	few	TGTGCCAGTAGTCAGGGTTACTCCTACAATGAGCAGTTCTTC	CASSQGYSYNEQFF
TRBV19	TRBJ2-7	NA	13	NA	TGTGCCAGTAGTATAGGTAACTCCTACGAGCAGTACTTC	CASSIGNSYEQYF
TRBV19	TRBJ1-2	NA	13	NA	TGTGCCAGTACCCTAAAGACAGCCTATGGCTACACCTTC	CASTLKTAYGYTF
TRBV30	TRBJ1-1	NA	12	NA	TGTGCCTGGAGTGTACGGGTTACTGAAGCTTTCTTT	CAWSVRVTEAFF
TRBV6-1	TRBJ2-2	NA	13	NA	TGTGCCAGCACCGTACAGGGTCCCGGGGAGCTGTTTTTT	CASTVQGPGELFF
TRBV4-1	TRBJ2-1	TRBD1	16	NA	TGCGCCAGCAGCCCGGGAGGACAGGGGATTGGCAATGAGCAGTTCTTC	CASSPGGQGIGNEQFF
TRBV5-1	TRBJ2-1	NA	14	once	TGCGCCAGCTTTGGGGGGGGCCTATACAATGAGCAGTTCTTC	CASFGGGLYNEQFF
TRBV5-6	TRBJ2-7	TRBD1	15	NA	TGTGCCAGCAGCGTCGCAGGGGGCGGTCGTTACGAGCAGTACTTC	CASSVAGGGRYEQYF
TRBV2	TRBJ2-1	TRBD2	13	few	TGTGCCAGCAGTAGCGGGGGGGCCAGTGAGCAGTTCTTC	CASSSGGASEQFF
TRBV30	TRBJ2-1	NA	15	NA	TGTGCCTGGAGTTTAGGGGGGGCTCTCTACAATGAGCAGTTCTTC	CAWSLGGALYNEQFF
TRBV7-2	TRBJ1-2	NA	16	NA	TGTGCCAGCAGCCTTGAGGGTAACAACCCTAACTATGGCTACACCTTC	CASSLEGNNPNYGYTF
TRBV20-1	TRBJ1-2	NA	9	NA	TGCAGTGCTAGAGAAAGAGCCTCCTTC	CSARERASF
TRBV7-9	TRBJ2-5	NA	13	NA	TGTGCCAGCAGTCGCGGTGAGCGAGAGACCCAGTACTTC	CASSRGERETQYF
TRBV7-3	TRBJ2-2	NA	13	NA	TGTGCCAGCAGCTTCGGAGCTACCGGGGAGCTGTTTTTT	CASSFGATGELFF
TRBV13	TRBJ2-7	TRBD2	15	once	TGTGCCAGCAGCTCGTCTGGCGGGGGAGCCCTCGAGCAGTACTTC	CASSSSGGGALEQYF
TRBV28	TRBJ2-7	NA	14	NA	TGTGCCAGTAACCCGGGACTGGACTCCTACGAGCAGTACTTC	CASNPGLDSYEQYF
TRBV7-6	TRBJ2-7	NA	14	NA	TGTGCCAGCAGCGTACAGGGTAGCTCCTACGAGCAGTACTTC	CASSVQGSSYEQYF
TRBV6-1	TRBJ2-3	NA	13	NA	TGTGCCAGCAGTGAAGAACTTACAGATACGCAGTATTTT	CASSEELTDTQYF
TRBV4-3	TRBJ1-2	NA	16	once	TGCGCCAGCAGCCAAGATCGGTGGGCGCGTAACTATGGCTACACCTTC	CASSQDRWARNYGYTF
TRBV4-1	TRBJ1-5	NA	18	NA	TGCGCCAGCAGCCAAGATTACTGGCAGGCCGATAGCAATCAGCCCCAGCATTTT	CASSQDYWQADSNQPQHF
TRBV14	TRBJ1-2	NA	13	once	TGTGCCAGCAGCCTTCGTCAGAACTATGGCTACACCTTC	CASSLRQNYGYTF
TRBV7-2	TRBJ1-5	NA	13	NA	TGTGCCAGCAGCTTAGGGGTGAATCAGCCCCAGCATTTT	CASSLGVNQPQHF
TRBV5-1	TRBJ2-3	TRBD2	18	NA	TGCGCCAGCAGCTTGGGACTAGCGGGGGGCTCTAGCACAGATACGCAGTATTTT	CASSLGLAGGSSTDTQYF
TRBV9	TRBJ2-7	NA	14	NA	TGTGCCAGCAGCGAGGGGACGGGCTCCTACGAGCAGTACTTC	CASSEGTGSYEQYF
TRBV20-1	TRBJ1-1	NA	11	NA	TGCAGTGCTTTCCACAGGGAAGAAGCTTTCTTT	CSAFHREEAFF
TRBV7-2	TRBJ2-6	NA	15	NA	TGTGCCAGCAGCTTAAAAGGGTCTGGGGCCAACGTCCTGACTTTC	CASSLKGSGANVLTF
TRBV14	TRBJ2-1	TRBD2	15	NA	TGTGCCAGCAGCCTACCCGGGACTAGCGACAATGAGCAGTTCTTC	CASSLPGTSDNEQFF
TRBV4-3	TRBJ2-1	TRBD2	14	NA	TGCGCCAGCAGCCAAGATAGACTAGCGATGGAGCAGTTCTTC	CASSQDRLAMEQFF
TRBV18	TRBJ1-2	TRBD1	17	NA	TGTGCCAGCTCACCACCCCCCCGTCCGGGACAGGCATATGGCTACACCTTC	CASSPPPRPGQAYGYTF
TRBV2	TRBJ2-7	TRBD2	14	NA	TGTGCCAGCAGGAGCGGGGGGACTACCTACGAGCAGTACTTC	CASRSGGTTYEQYF
TRBV5-1	TRBJ2-1	NA	11	NA	TGCGCCAGCAGGGTGGGGGGAGAGCAGTTCTTC	CASRVGGEQFF
TRBV4-3	TRBJ1-2	NA	15	NA	TGCGCCAGCAGCCAATGGGGGGCTGTTAACTATGGCTACACCTTC	CASSQWGAVNYGYTF
TRBV7-2	TRBJ2-2	NA	12	NA	TGTGCCAGCAGCTTAGAGGTCGGGGAGCTGTTTTTT	CASSLEVGELFF
TRBV18	TRBJ1-2	NA	14	NA	TGTGCCAGCTCCGGGCAGGGTTATAACTATGGCTACACCTTC	CASSGQGYNYGYTF
TRBV18	TRBJ2-7	TRBD2	16	NA	TGTGCCAGCTCCCGCCGCGCACTAGCGGGGGGAACCGAGCAGTACTTC	CASSRRALAGGTEQYF
TRBV2	TRBJ1-1	NA	17	NA	TGTGCCACCCTGTATGAGCTTAGTTATAGGGGGGGAACTGAAGCTTTCTTT	CATLYELSYRGGTEAFF
TRBV5-1	TRBJ2-6	NA	15	few	TGCGCCAGCAGCCTGGACAGCTCTGGGGCCAACGTCCTGACTTTC	CASSLDSSGANVLTF